This TCR beta chain came from a study of shared clonotypes between healthy human individuals. Study-level points and caveats: The study sampled only blood, and tissue repertoires likely differ. Sharing across a few donors was seen in approximately 5.2% of naive CD4 clonotypes.

Trimming stripped 4 bases from V and 5 bases from J, with 14 bases between. CDR1 and CDR2 (germline): LGHNA, YSLEER. This CDR3 spans 15 amino acids. Produced via immunoSEQ multiplex PCR; TCRdb's table is partial and in-frame only. Among millions of clones listed, 85% to 95% were seen once. As concerns this clone: The antigen remains unidentified.

Naive CD8 populations comprised CD45RO-negative cells positively selected for CCR7, excluding terminally differentiated effector memory CD45RA+ cells. The receptor comes from a man aged 18 to 35 in good health. Some clones in this sample may be carry-over from other donors' samples. The rearrangement links TRBV4-3 to TRBJ2-2, with TRBD1 as a possible D gene (8 bases). The sequencing sample was made of naive CD8+ T cells from PBMCs. This chain's CDR3 is CASSPTGGGTGELFF. DNA of the CDR3: TGCGCCAGCAGCCCTACAGGGGGGGGAACCGGGGAGCTGTTTTTT.